This TCR beta chain is from a study of cytotoxic CD8 clonotypes in ibrutinib-treated CLL. Background on the study: Response sampling took place at median 12 months of treatment, range 6 to 36.

V dropped 1 base and J dropped 0 bases, with 12 bases sitting between them. The germline CDR1 and CDR2 sequences are GTSNPN and SVGIG (reference sequence). The CDR3 runs 15 residues. Profiling relied on immunoSEQ multiplex PCR, and the TCRdb table lists in-frame clones only, not all of them. This sample has 130,000 or so clones, with approximately 77% found just once. This specimen was PBMCs, taken after 12 months of ibrutinib treatment. This sequence joins TRBV30 and TRBJ1-1; D is unresolved. This TCR was recovered from a human donor with chronic lymphocytic leukemia. CDR3 amino acids: CAWSDTAKLNTEAFF. CDR3 nucleotide sequence: TGTGCCTGGAGTGACACCGCAAAGCTGAACACTGAAGCTTTCTTT.